This T cell receptor beta chain was observed in a study of T cells in tuberculosis. Turning to the study itself: In South Africa, adults with active tuberculosis were compared with IGRA-negative and latently infected IGRA-positive adolescents. Whole-study findings and limits: Active tuberculosis TCR-alpha repertoires lay closer to GMM-specific TCRs than IGRA-negative controls, suggesting clonal expansion.

This table comes from immunoSEQ multiplex PCR, and its TCRdb copy is limited to in-frame clones, with some not included. Of tens of thousands of clones listed, over 90% are singletons. Of note for this clone: What it recognizes is unknown.

Trimming cost V 4 bases and J 3 bases, with 13 bases left between them. The germline V gene has CDR1 GTSNPN and CDR2 SVGIG (reference sequence). This CDR3 comprises 14 residues. The specimen sequenced was PBMCs. This chain links TRBV30 with TRBJ1-3, with D hard to call. This sequence originates from a donor aged 10-29 years with latent tuberculosis or without tuberculosis infection. CDR3 DNA: TGTGCCTGGAACGTCGGGAGCGATGGAAACACCATATATTTT. Amino acid sequence: CAWNVGSDGNTIYF.